The clone carrying this TCR beta chain was observed a handful of times. Its antigen is not identified. CDR3 length: 14 residues. Germline lookup yields CDR1 MDHEN and CDR2 SYDVKM. V lost 5 bases and J lost 7, with 15 bases in between. TCRdb re-called the 5' RACE reads with MiXCR, one entry per CDR3 protein. The sample carries approximately 300,000 distinct CDR3 sequences, approximately 8.2% recorded once. The data belong to a study of CD8 T cells in ankylosing spondylitis. Study results and caveats: A TCR beta motif of fewer than ten highly homologous variants appeared characteristic of ankylosing spondylitis blood.

This receptor was taken from a male donor with ankylosing spondylitis. The J gene is TRBJ1-5, the V gene TRBV28; D unresolved. What was sequenced was blood, either unsorted or a sorted T cell fraction (not recorded which). This CDR3 is CASSSPIGYQPQHF. The DNA for the CDR3 is TGTGCCAGCAGTAGCCCCATAGGGTACCAGCCCCAGCATTTT.